This TCR beta chain was captured in a study of T cell repertoires in cytomegalovirus infection. The CDR3 contains 13 residues. V was cut by 5 bases and J by 7 bases, with 11 bases left in between. CDR1 is SGHTA, CDR2 FQGNSA, per germline. This clonotype was observed at least ten times. As yet, its antigen is unknown. TCRdb reprocessed the reads via MiXCR and lists one record per CDR3 protein. The data contain about 130,000 distinct CDR3 sequences, about 24% of them singletons. The chain couples TRBV7-2 to TRBJ2-2; D is uncertain. The sequencing input was PBMCs, sequenced either directly or after in vitro stimulation (not recorded which). The TCR sequence derives from a human donor in good health (CMV status not recorded). Some clones in this sample may be carry-over from other donors' samples. This CDR3 is CASSPRPYGELFF. In nucleotides, the CDR3 is TGTGCCAGCAGCCCCCGGCCGTACGGGGAGCTGTTTTTT.